The 3 T cell receptor beta chains listed next were all sequenced from one sample in a study of post-analysis software for immune sequencing data. General study results and limits: In patients, four to six TRBV segments were more frequent than in controls, with TRBV5-6, TRBV5-1 and TRBV20-1 among them.

Unique molecular identifiers featured in each of the TCR beta cDNA libraries. TCRdb reanalysed the PCR reads using MiXCR and keeps one entry per CDR3 protein. The sample shows more than 500,000 distinct CDR3 sequences, approximately 31% of them seen only once. These receptors' antigens are unknown. Specimen: blood. The receptors stem from a girl aged 2-17 years with multiple sclerosis.

This clonotype was picked up a small number of times. The genes are TRBV6-6 and TRBJ1-5, with unresolved D. This CDR3 is built from 16 residues. Germline-derived CDR1 and CDR2 are MNHNY and SVGAGI (reference sequence). Between the trimmed V and J ends, which lost 5 bases and 7 bases, there was a span of 21 bases. The CDR3 DNA is TGTGCCAGCAGTCTAAGCCCTGGGCCACTAGGCCAGCCCCAGCATTTT. It specifies CASSLSPGPLGQPQHF.

Turning to this clonotype: A junction end diverges from the germline sequence, so it may reflect a read error. The chain couples TRBV7-2 to TRBJ1-2, with D uncertain. Germline-derived CDR1 and CDR2 are SGHTA and FQGNSA. This CDR3 region has 15 residues. The CDR3 reads CASSSLPGSDYGCTF. The DNA for the CDR3 is TGTGCCAGCAGCTCCCTCCCGGGGTCGGACTATGGCTGCACCTTC. Complete variable domain (other parts from reference TRBV7-2 and TRBJ1-2): GAGVSQSPSNKVTEKGKDVELRCDPISGHTALYWYRQSLGQGLEFLIYFQGNSAPDKSGLPSDRFSAERTGGSVSTLTIQRTQQEDSAVYLCASSSLPGSDYGCTFGSGTRLTVV.

The V call is TRBV6-6, the J call TRBJ1-5, with TRBD1 matching over 7 bases. CDR3 length: 15 residues. Trimming removed 2 bases from V and 6 bases from J; junction bases left unmatched: 7. The germline V gene encodes CDR1 MNHNY and CDR2 SVGAGI (reference sequence). The CDR3 nucleotides read TGTGCCAGCAGTTACCAGGGGGGGGTTAGTCAGCCCCAGCATTTT. Protein product: CASSYQGGVSQPQHF.